Below are 8 T cell receptor beta chains sequenced from a single sample in a study of T cell responses to AZD1222 COVID-19 vaccine. Some clones are missing from TCRdb's copy, which holds only in-frame ones; the method was immunoSEQ multiplex PCR. The table includes tens of thousands of clones, around four fifths detected once. This specimen was peripheral blood, taken on day 0 of MenACWY control vaccination. Receptors originate from an adult in good health.

The J gene is TRBJ1-2, the V gene TRBV27, with D perhaps TRBD1 (5 bases). Germline V gene sequence: CDR1 MNHEY, CDR2 SMNVEV (reference sequence). Trimming took 3 bases from V and 6 from J, leaving 14 bases between them. The CDR3 has 14 amino acids. CDR3 nucleotides: TGTGCCAGCAGTTTGACAGCCCCGATGAATGGCTACACCTTC. Amino acids: CASSLTAPMNGYTF.

The V gene is TRBV10-2, the J gene TRBJ1-4; 8 nucleotides align to TRBD1. Germline V lookup: CDR1 WSHSY, CDR2 SAAADI. The CDR3 consists of 13 residues. J gave up 6 bases and V 8 bases, and 5 bases lay outside the gene matches. The CDR3, as DNA: TGCGCCAGCGGACCGGGACAGGATGAAAAACTGTTTTTT. It codes for CASGPGQDEKLFF.

The chain combines TRBV10-3 with TRBJ1-4, with a tentative D call TRBD1 (6 bases). This CDR3 is built from 15 residues. V lost 6 bases to trimming and J lost 8 bases, with 19 bases between them. Germline V gene sequence: CDR1 ENHRY, CDR2 SYGVKD. The CDR3 bases are TGTGCCATCAGGGAGACGGGGGCGAGAGGGGAAAAACTGTTTTTT. Residues: CAIRETGARGEKLFF.

This clone turned up a few times. V and J are TRBV18 and TRBJ1-3, with 9 bases lining up with TRBD1. Germline values: CDR1 KGHSH, CDR2 LQKENI. CDR3 length: 17 residues. With V trimmed by 1 base and J by 2 bases, 6 bases remained unmatched. CDR3 region: CASSPLDRGGPGNTIYF. In DNA form, the CDR3 reads TGTGCCAGCTCACCACTGGACAGGGGTGGCCCTGGAAACACCATATATTTT.

This chain uses TRBV2 with TRBJ1-1; no definite D call. This CDR3 is 13 amino acids long. Trimming cost V 4 bases and J 0 bases, with 6 bases left between them. Germline lookup yields CDR1 SNHLY and CDR2 FYNNEI. The CDR3 nucleotides are TGTGCCAGCAGTGCCGAGATGAACACTGAAGCTTTCTTT. It yields the protein CASSAEMNTEAFF.

The chain combines TRBV28 with TRBJ1-5; D is possibly TRBD1 (5 bases). The CDR3 has 16 residues. Germline lookup yields CDR1 MDHEN and CDR2 SYDVKM. Trimming stripped 3 bases from V and 4 bases from J, with 16 bases between. DNA of the CDR3: TGTGCCAGCAGTTTCCTTGTCTCGGGGGGTAATCAGCCCCAGCATTTT. Encoded protein: CASSFLVSGGNQPQHF.

The chain carries TRBV4-2 and TRBJ1-2; 7 bases map to TRBD1. From germline, CDR1 is LGHNA and CDR2 YNFKEQ. J lost 3 bases, V lost 4 bases, and 5 bases had no gene match. The CDR3 has 14 amino acids. CDR3 protein: CASSRPGQHYGYTF. CDR3 bases: TGTGCCAGCAGCCGACCGGGACAGCACTATGGCTACACCTTC.

This rearrangement joins TRBV7-9 to TRBJ2-7; 7 bases map to TRBD2. This CDR3 region has 14 residues. Germline CDR1 SEHNR, CDR2 FQNEAQ (reference sequence). The V gene end was trimmed by 7 bases and the J gene end by 0 bases; junction bases not matched to a gene: 6. CDR3 coding DNA: TGTGCCAGCACCCAGCCGGGAGGCTCCTACGAGCAGTACTTC. It yields the protein CASTQPGGSYEQYF.